The clone carrying this T cell receptor (beta chain) was observed at least ten times. TCRdb processed the RT-PCR reads anew with MiXCR; each CDR3 protein has one entry. Among 650,000 or so distinct CDR3 sequences listed, 12% to 15% were seen once. The data originate from a study of response to subunit inactivated influenza vaccine. V lost 5 bases, J lost 6 bases, and 11 bases lay in between. The CDR3 contains 13 residues. Germline-derived CDR1 and CDR2 are LNHDA and SQIVND (reference sequence). This receptor was identified in a man aged 45-65 years who received an inactivated influenza vaccine. The material was PBMCs from blood, obtained around 15 days before vaccination. The rearrangement uses TRBV19 and TRBJ2-1; D gene ambiguous. The CDR3 region has the DNA TGTGCCAGTAGTGTTGGGCTTTCCAATGAGCAGTTCTTC. It yields the protein CASSVGLSNEQFF. Full variable domain (remainder filled in from reference TRBV19 and TRBJ2-1): DGGITQSPKYLFRKEGQNVTLSCEQNLNHDAMYWYRQDPGQGLRLIYYSQIVNDFQKGDIAEGYSVSREKKESFPLTVTSAQKNPTAFYLCASSVGLSNEQFFGPGTRLTVL.